This T cell receptor beta chain is drawn from a study of human T cells and chemical hapten exposure. The CDR3 sequence is 15 residues long. The germline gives CDR1 MNHEY, CDR2 SVGEGT. Trimming took off 4 bases at V and 4 bases at J, with 16 bases between the two ends. This clonotype was observed a handful of times. TCRdb used MiXCR to reprocess the RACE reads, holding one entry per CDR3 protein. This sample has 300,000 to 450,000 distinct CDR3 sequences, with more than 4.5% found just once. Time point meaning: pre-sensitization, week 0. Treatment specified: therapeutic diphenylcyclopropenone sensitization with weekly scalp DPC.

J is TRBJ2-5 and V is TRBV6-2 or TRBV6-3, with D perhaps being TRBD1 or TRBD2 (5 bases each). The TCR comes from a woman aged 45-65 years with alopecia areata. Some clones in this sample may be carry-over from other donors' samples. Sequencing was performed on whole blood, taken in connection with sensitization to the hapten diphenylcyclopropenone (DPC). The CDR3 bases are TGTGCCAGCAGTTCCCGGGACGGCTGGGGAGAGACCCAGTACTTC. As protein: CASSSRDGWGETQYF.